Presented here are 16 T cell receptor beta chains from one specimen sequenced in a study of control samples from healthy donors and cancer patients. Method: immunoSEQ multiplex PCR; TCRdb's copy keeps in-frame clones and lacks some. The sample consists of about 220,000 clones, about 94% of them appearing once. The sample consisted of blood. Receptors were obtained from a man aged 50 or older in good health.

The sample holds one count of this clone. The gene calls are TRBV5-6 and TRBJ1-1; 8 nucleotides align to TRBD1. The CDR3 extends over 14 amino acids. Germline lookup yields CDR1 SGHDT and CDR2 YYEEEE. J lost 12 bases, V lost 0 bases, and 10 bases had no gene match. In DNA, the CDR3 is TGTGCCAGCAGCTTGGCCGGGGCAGGGGGCATTTCTTTCTTT. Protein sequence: CASSLAGAGGISFF.

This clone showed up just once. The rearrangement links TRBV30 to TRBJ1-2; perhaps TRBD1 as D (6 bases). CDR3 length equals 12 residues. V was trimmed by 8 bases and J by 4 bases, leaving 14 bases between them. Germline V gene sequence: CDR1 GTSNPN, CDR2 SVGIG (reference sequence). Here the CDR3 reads CAGPAGVYGYTF. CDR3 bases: TGTGCCGGCCCCGCAGGGGTCTATGGCTACACCTTC. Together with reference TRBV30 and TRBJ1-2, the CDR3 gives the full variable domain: SQTIHQWPATLVQPVGSPLSLECTVEGTSNPNLYWYRQAAGRGLQLLFYSVGIGQISSEVPQNLSASRPQDRQFILSSKKLLLSDSGFYLCAGPAGVYGYTFGSGTRLTVV.

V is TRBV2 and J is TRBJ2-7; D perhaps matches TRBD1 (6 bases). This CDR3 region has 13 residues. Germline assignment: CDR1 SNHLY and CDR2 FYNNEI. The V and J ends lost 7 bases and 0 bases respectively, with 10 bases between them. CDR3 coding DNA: TGTGCCAGCACAGGGACACTCTCCTACGAGCAGTACGTC. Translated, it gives CASTGTLSYEQYV.

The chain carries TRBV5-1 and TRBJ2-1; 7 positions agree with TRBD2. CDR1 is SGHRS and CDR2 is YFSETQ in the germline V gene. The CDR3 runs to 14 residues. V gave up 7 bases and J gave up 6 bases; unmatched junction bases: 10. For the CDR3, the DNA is TGCGCCAGCCGCGCGGGAGCGATCTCCAATGAGCAGTTCTTC. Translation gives CASRAGAISNEQFF.

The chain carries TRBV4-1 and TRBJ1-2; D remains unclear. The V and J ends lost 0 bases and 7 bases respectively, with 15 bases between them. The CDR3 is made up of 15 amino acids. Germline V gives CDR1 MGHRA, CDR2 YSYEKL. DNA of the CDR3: TGCGCCAGCAGCCAAGATCCCGACGGTCGGTTTGGCTACACCTTC. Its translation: CASSQDPDGRFGYTF.

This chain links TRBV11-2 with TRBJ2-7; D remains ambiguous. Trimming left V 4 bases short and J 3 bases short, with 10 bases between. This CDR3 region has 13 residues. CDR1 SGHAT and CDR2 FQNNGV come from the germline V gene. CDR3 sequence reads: CASSYGQFYEQYV. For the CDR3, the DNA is TGTGCCAGCAGCTACGGCCAGTTCTACGAGCAGTACGTC.

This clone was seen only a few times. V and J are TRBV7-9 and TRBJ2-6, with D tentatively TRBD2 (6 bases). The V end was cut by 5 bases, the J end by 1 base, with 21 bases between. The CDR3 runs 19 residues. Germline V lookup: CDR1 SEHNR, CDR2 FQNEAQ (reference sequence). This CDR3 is CASSGNRGLSPSGANVLTF. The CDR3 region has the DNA TGTGCCAGCAGCGGCAATAGGGGACTCTCGCCTTCTGGGGCCAACGTCCTGACTTTC.

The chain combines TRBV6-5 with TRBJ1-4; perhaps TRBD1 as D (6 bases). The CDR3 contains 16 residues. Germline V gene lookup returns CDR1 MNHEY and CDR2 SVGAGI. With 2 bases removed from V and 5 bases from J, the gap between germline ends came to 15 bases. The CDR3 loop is CASSYEPGQMNEKLFF. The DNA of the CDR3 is TGTGCCAGCAGTTACGAACCGGGACAAATGAATGAAAAACTGTTTTTT.

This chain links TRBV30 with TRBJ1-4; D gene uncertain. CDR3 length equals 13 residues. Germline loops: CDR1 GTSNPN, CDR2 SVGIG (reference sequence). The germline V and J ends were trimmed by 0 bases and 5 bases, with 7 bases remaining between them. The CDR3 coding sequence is TGTGCCTGGAGTGTGATCGGAAATGAAAAACTGTTTTTT. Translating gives CAWSVIGNEKLFF.

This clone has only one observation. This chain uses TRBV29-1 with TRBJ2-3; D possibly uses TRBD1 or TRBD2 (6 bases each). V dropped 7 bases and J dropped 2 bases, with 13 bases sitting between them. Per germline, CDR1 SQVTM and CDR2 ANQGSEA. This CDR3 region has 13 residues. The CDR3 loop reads CSAKGGNTDTQYF. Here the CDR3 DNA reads TGCAGCGCCAAGGGGGGTAACACAGATACGCAGTATTTT.

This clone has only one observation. The CDR3 here is CSVETGNGSPLHF. The CDR3 DNA sequence: TGCAGCGTCGAGACAGGGAACGGTTCACCCCTCCACTTT. V is TRBV29-1 and J is TRBJ1-6, with 7 bases identical to TRBD1. CDR1 and CDR2 from the germline V gene are SQVTM and ANQGSEA. CDR3 length: 13 residues. The trim removed 6 bases at V and 9 bases at J, leaving 8 bases unmatched. Full variable domain (outside the CDR3, taken from reference TRBV29-1 and TRBJ1-6): SAVISQKPSRDICQRGTSLTIQCQVDSQVTMMFWYRQQPGQSLTLIATANQGSEATYESGFVIDKFPISRPNLTFSTLTVSNMSPEDSSIYLCSVETGNGSPLHFGNGTRLTVT.

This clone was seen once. CDR3 residues: CASRSGQGSSPLHF. CDR3 coding DNA: TGTGCCAGCAGATCGGGACAGGGTAGTTCACCCCTCCACTTT. This chain uses TRBV2 with TRBJ1-6, with 9 bases matching TRBD1. The V gene's germline CDR1 is SNHLY and CDR2 FYNNEI. The CDR3 sequence is 14 residues long. V was pared by 6 bases and J by 9 bases, with 6 bases of the junction left unmatched.

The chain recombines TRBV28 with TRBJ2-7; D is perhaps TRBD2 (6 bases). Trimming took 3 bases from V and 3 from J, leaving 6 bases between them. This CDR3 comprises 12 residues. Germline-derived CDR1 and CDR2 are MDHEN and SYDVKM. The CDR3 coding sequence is TGTGCCAGCAGTTTGCGGGGCTACGAGCAGTACGTC. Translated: CASSLRGYEQYV.

Written as DNA, the CDR3 is TGTGCCAGCAGTGAATCCGGGACAGGGGACGGGGGGGCCAACGTCCTGACTTTC. Encoded protein: CASSESGTGDGGANVLTF. The V gene is TRBV25-1, the J gene TRBJ2-6, with 10 bases identical to TRBD1. Germline CDR1 and CDR2: MGHDK and SYGVNS. V lost 1 base, J lost 4 bases, and 7 bases stayed unmatched. This CDR3 region has 18 residues.

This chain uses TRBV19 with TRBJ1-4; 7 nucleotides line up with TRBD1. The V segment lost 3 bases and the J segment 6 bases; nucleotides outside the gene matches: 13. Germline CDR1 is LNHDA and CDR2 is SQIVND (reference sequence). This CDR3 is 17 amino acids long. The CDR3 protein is CASSIRYRGETDEKLFF. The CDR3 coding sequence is TGTGCCAGTAGTATCCGGTACAGGGGCGAGACGGATGAAAAACTGTTTTTT.

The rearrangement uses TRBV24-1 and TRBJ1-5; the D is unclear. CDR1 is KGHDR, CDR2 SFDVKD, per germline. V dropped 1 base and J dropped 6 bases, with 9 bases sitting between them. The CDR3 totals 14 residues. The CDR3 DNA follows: TGTGCCACCAGTGATTTATCCGATGGTCAGCCCCAGCATTTT. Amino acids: CATSDLSDGQPQHF.